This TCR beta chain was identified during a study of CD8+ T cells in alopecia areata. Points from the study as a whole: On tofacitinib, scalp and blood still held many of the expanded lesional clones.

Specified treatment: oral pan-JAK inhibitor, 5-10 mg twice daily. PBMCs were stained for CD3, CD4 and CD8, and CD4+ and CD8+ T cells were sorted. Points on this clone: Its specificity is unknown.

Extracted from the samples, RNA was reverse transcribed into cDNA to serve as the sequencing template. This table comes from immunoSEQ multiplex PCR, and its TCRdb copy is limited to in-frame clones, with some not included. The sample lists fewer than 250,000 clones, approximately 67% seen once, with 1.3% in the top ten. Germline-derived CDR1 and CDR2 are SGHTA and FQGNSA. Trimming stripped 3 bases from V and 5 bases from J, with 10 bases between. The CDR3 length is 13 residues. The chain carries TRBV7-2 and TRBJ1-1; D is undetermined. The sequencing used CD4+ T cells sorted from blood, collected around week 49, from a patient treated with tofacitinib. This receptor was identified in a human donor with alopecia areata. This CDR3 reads CASSLEQETEAFF. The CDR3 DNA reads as TGTGCCAGCAGCTTGGAGCAAGAAACTGAAGCTTTCTTT.